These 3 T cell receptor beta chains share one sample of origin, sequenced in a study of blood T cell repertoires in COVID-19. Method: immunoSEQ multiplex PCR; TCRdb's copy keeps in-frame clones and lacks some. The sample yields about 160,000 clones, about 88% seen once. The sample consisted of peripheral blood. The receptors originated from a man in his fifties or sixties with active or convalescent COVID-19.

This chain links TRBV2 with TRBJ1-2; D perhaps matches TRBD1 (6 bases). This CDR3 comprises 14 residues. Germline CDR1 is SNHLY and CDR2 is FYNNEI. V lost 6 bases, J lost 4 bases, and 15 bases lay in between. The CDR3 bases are TGTGCCAGCAGACCGGGACAAAGATTCTATGGCTACACCTTC. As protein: CASRPGQRFYGYTF.

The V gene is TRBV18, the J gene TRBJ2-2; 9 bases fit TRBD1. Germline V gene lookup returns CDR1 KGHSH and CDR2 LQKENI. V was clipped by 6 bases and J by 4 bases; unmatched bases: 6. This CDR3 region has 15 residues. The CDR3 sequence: CASSRDRGFTGELFF. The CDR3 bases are TGTGCCAGCTCGCGAGACAGGGGGTTCACCGGGGAGCTGTTTTTT.

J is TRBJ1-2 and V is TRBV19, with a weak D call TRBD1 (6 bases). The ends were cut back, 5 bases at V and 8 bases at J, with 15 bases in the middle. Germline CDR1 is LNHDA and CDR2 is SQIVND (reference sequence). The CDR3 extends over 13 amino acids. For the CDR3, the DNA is TGTGCCAGTAGTGGGGGACACAGCCTCGGCTACACCTTC. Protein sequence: CASSGGHSLGYTF.